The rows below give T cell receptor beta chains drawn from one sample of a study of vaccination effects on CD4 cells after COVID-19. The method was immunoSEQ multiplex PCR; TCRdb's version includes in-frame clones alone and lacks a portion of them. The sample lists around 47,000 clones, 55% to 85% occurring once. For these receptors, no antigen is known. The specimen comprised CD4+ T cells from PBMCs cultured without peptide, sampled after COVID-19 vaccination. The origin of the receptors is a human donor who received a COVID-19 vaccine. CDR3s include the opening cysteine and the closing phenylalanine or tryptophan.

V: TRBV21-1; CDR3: CASRKGKLYWPGADYEQYF
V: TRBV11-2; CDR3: CASSRGLAGLDTQYF
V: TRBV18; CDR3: CASSPTGVGEQYF
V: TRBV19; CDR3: CASSRRTGDYEQYF
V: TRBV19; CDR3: CASRNRANTGELFF
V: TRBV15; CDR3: CATSIRWAEAFF
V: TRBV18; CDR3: CASSPSTGQVNQPQHF
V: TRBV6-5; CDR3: CASRGDRYVYGYTF
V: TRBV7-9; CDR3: CASSLDNGQGNPEAFF
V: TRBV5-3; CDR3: CARSRPRQGAKGSPLHF
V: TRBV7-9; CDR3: CASSLGTGRSWGEKLFF
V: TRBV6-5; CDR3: CASTRDLNQPQHF
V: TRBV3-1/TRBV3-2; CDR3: CASNPGPTGELFF
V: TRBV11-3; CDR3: CASSPPGGNLNGYTF
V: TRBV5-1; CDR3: CASSLAAVQETQYF
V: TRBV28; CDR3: CASWGAMNTEAFF
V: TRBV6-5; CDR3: CASMLAGLNEQFF
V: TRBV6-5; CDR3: CATRDREYNEQFF
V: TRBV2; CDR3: CASSLKMTGPNYGYTF
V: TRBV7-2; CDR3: CASSLATSSEQFF
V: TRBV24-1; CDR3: CATSAQGSGVSNEQFF
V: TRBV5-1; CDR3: CASTTSVYQETQYF
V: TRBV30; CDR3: CAWSSTGSGYTF
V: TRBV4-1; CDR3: CASSQDVPDRPWGANEKLFF
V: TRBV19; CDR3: CASSRASPGNQPQHF
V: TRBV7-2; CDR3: CASSLTYGAGNEQFF
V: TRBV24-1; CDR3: CATSVASGGDTQYF
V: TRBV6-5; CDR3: CASSTTGWTGELFF
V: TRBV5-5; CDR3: CASSESPGTYEQYF
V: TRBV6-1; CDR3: CASSVSSGGVYNEQFF
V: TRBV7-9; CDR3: CASSLKKGLAGEETQYF
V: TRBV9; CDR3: CASALGDRVHEQYF
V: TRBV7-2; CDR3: CASSFPGGETQYF
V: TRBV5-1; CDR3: CASSLDRTGNTIYF
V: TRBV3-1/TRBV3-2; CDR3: CASSQDRVAGGYTF
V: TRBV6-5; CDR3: CASSYNQETQYF
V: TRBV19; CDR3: CASSIRTGDTEAFF
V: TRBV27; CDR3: CASSISGSTDTQYF
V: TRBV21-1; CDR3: CASSLQGARGMNTEAFF
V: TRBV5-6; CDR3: CASSRYSNQPQHF
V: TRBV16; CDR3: CASSQLTAGDETQYF
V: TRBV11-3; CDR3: CASSLGRSEQFF
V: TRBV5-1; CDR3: CASSFSGGPGANVLTF
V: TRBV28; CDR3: CASSLPRTANSYF
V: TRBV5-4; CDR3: CASSTGGGNYGYTF
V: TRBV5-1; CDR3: CASSLAGRRTEAFF